The present TCR beta chain was sequenced within a study of HIV-infected patients and healthy controls. 500 ng RNA was reverse transcribed with alpha and beta constant-region primers. Using multiplexing indices, alpha and beta chain libraries were generated apart by chain-specific third strand synthesis. Each cDNA molecule was barcoded, and a single primer pair amplified each chain. Two random hexamers, added before amplification and joined, formed each molecule's 12-nucleotide barcode. In TCRdb, the 5' RACE reads were re-called with MiXCR into one record per CDR3 protein. The sample yields about 17,000 distinct CDR3 sequences, around 5% seen once. This clonotype showed up many times. No cell fractionation was done, so the repertoire covers all unsorted peripheral blood T cells. Germline V gives CDR1 SGHKS, CDR2 YYEKEE (reference sequence). This CDR3 contains 14 residues. After removal of 9 bases from V and 7 bases from J, the junction contained 13 bases not matched to a gene.

This chain connects TRBV5-5 to TRBJ2-1, with 7 bases fitting TRBD1. The clonotype originates from an adult in good health. Sequencing was performed on blood. The CDR3 bases are TGTGCCACCGCACATTGGGGACAGTTAAATGAGCAGTTCTTC. Protein sequence: CATAHWGQLNEQFF. The variable domain in full, completed from reference TRBV5-5 and TRBJ2-1, reads DAGVTQSPTHLIKTRGQQVTLRCSPISGHKSVSWYQQVLGQGPQFIFQYYEKEERGRGNFPDRFSARQFPNYSSELNVNALLLGDSALYLCATAHWGQLNEQFFGPGTRLTVL.